Reported below is one T cell receptor (beta chain). The data derive from a study of T cell changes during pregnancy in multiple sclerosis. TCRdb keeps only in-frame clones here, not all; method: immunoSEQ multiplex PCR. The data contain tens of thousands of clones, more than 80% of them singletons. The receptor was derived from a female donor with multiple sclerosis, enrolled in a pregnancy study. This specimen consisted of peripheral blood, obtained in the third trimester of pregnancy.

The chain's CDR3 is CASSVLADEQFF. DNA of the CDR3: TGTGCCAGCTCAGTACTAGCCGATGAGCAGTTCTTC. The chain couples TRBV9 to TRBJ2-1; possibly TRBD2 for D (6 bases). Trimming removed 7 bases from V and 8 bases from J, with 13 bases in between. This CDR3 is built from 12 residues. The V gene's germline CDR1 is SGDLS and CDR2 YYNGEE.